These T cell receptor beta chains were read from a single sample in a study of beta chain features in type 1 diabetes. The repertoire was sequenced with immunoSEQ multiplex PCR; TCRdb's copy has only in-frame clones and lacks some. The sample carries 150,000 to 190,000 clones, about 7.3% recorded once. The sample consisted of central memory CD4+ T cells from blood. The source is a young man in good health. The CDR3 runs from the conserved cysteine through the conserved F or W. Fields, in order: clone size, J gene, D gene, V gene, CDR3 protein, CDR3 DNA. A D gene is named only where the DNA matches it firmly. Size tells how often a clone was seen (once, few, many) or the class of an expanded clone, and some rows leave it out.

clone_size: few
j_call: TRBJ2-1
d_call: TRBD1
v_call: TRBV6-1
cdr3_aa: CASSGTGGQHNEQFF
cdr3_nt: TGTGCCAGCAGTGGAACAGGGGGCCAGCACAATGAGCAGTTCTTC

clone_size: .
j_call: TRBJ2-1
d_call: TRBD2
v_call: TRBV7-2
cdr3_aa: CASSPPLAGNEQFF
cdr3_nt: TGTGCCAGCAGCCCCCCCCTAGCGGGGAATGAGCAGTTCTTC

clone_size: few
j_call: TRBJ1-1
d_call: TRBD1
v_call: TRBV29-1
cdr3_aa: CSAATGWSTEAFF
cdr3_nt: TGCAGCGCCGCGACAGGGTGGAGCACTGAAGCTTTCTTT

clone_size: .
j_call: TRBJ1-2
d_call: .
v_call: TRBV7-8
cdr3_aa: CASSTGYKYGYTF
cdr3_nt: TGTGCCAGCAGCACAGGTTACAAGTATGGCTACACCTTC

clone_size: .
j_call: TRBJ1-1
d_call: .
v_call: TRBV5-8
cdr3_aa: CASITGGGQINTEAFF
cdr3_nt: TGTGCCAGCATCACCGGCGGGGGTCAGATAAACACTGAAGCTTTCTTT

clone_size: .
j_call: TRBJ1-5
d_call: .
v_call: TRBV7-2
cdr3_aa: CASSLSLDRINQPQHF
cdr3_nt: TGTGCCAGCAGCTTATCTTTGGACAGAATAAATCAGCCCCAGCATTTT

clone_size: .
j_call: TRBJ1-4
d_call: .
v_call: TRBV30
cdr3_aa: CASKGLDAGNEKLFF
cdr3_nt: TGTGCCTCAAAGGGTTTAGATGCGGGTAATGAAAAACTGTTTTTT

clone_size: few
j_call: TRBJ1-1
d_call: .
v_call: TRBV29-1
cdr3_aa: CSVSLLQELSGAFF
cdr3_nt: TGCAGCGTTAGTTTGCTGCAGGAGCTTAGCGGAGCTTTCTTT

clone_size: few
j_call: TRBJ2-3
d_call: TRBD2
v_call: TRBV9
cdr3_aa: CASSVDSGRLDTQYF
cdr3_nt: TGTGCCAGCAGCGTCGATAGCGGGAGGTTGGATACGCAGTATTTT

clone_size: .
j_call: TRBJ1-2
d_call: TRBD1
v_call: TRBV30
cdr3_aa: CACGGDRGQYGYTF
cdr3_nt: TGTGCCTGCGGTGGGGACAGGGGACAATATGGCTACACCTTC

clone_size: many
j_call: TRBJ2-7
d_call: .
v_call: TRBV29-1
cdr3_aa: CSVLSQGNYEQYF
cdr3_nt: TGCAGCGTCCTTAGTCAGGGGAACTACGAGCAGTACTTC

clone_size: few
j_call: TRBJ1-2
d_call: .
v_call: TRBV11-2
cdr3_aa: CASSLEMGAGYGYTF
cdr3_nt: TGTGCCAGCAGCTTAGAGATGGGGGCAGGCTATGGCTACACCTTC

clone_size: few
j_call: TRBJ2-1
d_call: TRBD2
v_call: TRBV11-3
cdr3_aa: CASSLSPVAGVNEQFF
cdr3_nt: TGTGCCAGCAGCTTATCACCCGTGGCGGGAGTAAATGAGCAGTTCTTC

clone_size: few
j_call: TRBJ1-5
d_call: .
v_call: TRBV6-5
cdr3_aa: CASSERTRSQHF
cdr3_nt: TGTGCCAGCAGTGAACGAACCCGGTCCCAGCATTTT

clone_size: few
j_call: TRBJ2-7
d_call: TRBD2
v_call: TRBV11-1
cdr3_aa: CASSPGGLGYEQYF
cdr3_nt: TGTGCCAGCAGCCCCGGGGGACTAGGCTACGAGCAGTACTTC

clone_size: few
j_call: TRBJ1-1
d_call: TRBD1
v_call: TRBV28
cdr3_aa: CASIERKGGGITEAFF
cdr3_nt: TGTGCCAGCATTGAAAGAAAAGGGGGCGGAATCACTGAAGCTTTCTTT

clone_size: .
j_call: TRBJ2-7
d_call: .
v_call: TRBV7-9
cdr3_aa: CASSLERQRRSYEQYF
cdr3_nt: TGTGCCAGCAGCTTAGAAAGACAGCGAAGATCCTACGAGCAGTACTTC

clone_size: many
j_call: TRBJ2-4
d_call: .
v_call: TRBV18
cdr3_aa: CASSIQATKNIQYF
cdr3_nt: TGTGCCAGCTCAATACAGGCTACCAAAAACATTCAGTACTTC